This T cell receptor beta chain was found in a study of OX40 agonist ivuxolimab in advanced cancers. As for the study in general: Administration of intravenous ivuxolimab to patients occurred every 2 weeks at 0.01 to 10 mg/kg. The study, taken as a whole, reports: Antigen targets of the expanded peripheral T cells went undetermined. Expanded clones belonging to CD8+ T cells outnumbered, on average, those of CD4+. Among the lowest levels of clonal expansion were found in partial responders at 0.1-3.0 mg/kg.

The method was immunoSEQ multiplex PCR; TCRdb's version includes in-frame clones alone and lacks a portion of them. The sample includes around 55,000 clones, 70% to 90% of them seen just once. Per germline, CDR1 SGDLS and CDR2 YYNGEE. Deletions cut 4 bases from V and 5 bases from J, with 16 bases between. The CDR3 spans 14 residues. This clone showed up just a few times. The antigen is not known. The chain links TRBV9 to TRBJ2-7, with D tentatively TRBD1 or TRBD2 (6 bases each). Sequences were derived from CD4+ or CD8+ T cells sorted from blood, sampled in a trial of the OX40 agonist ivuxolimab. This sequence was found in an adult with an advanced solid tumor such as melanoma, head and neck, liver or kidney cancer. CDR3 sequence reads: CASSPGAGVNEQYF. CDR3 bases: TGTGCCAGCAGCCCGGGGGCCGGGGTCAACGAGCAGTACTTC.